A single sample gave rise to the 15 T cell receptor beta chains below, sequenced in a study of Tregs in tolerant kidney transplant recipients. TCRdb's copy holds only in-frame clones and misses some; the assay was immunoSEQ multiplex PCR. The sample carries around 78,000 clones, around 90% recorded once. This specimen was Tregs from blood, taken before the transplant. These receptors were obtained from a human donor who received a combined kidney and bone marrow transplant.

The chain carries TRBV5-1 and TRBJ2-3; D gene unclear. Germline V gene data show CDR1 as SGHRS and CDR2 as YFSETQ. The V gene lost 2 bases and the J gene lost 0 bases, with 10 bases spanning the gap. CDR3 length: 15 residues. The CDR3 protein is CASSFMGSSTDTQYF. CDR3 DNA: TGCGCCAGCAGCTTTATGGGTTCAAGCACAGATACGCAGTATTTT.

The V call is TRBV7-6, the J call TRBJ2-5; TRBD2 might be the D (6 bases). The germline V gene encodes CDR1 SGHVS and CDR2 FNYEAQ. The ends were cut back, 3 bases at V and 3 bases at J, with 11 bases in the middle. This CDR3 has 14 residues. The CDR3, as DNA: TGTGCCAGCAGCTTGCGGGGCGGGGAAGAGACCCAGTACTTC. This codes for CASSLRGGEETQYF.

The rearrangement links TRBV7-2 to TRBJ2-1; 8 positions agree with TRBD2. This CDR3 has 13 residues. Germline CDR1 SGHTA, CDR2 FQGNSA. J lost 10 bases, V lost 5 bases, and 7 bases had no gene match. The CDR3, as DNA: TGTGCCAGCAGCACATTTAGCGGGATCGAGCAGTTCTTC. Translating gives CASSTFSGIEQFF.

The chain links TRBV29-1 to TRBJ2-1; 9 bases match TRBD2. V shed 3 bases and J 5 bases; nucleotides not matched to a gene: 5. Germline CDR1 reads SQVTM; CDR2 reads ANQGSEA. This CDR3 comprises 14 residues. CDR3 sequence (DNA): TGCAGCGTTGATGCTCTAGCGGGAAACAATGAGCAGTTCTTC. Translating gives CSVDALAGNNEQFF.

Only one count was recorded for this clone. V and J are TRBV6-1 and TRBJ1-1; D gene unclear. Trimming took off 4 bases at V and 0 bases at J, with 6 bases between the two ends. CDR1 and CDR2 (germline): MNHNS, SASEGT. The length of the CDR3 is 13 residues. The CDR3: CASSGSMNTEAFF. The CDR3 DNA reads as TGTGCCAGCAGTGGATCCATGAACACTGAAGCTTTCTTT.

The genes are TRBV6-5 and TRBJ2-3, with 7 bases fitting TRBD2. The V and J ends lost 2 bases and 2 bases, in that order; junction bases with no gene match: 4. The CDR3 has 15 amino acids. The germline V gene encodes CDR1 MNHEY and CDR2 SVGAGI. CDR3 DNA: TGTGCCAGCAGTTACGCGGGACTACCCACAGATACGCAGTATTTT. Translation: CASSYAGLPTDTQYF.

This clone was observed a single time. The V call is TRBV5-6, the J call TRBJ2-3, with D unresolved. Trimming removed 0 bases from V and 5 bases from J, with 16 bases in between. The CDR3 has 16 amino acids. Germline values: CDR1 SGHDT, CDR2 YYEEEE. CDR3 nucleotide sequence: TGTGCCAGCAGCTTGGAGGTAACGAGATTACGAGATACGCAGTATTTT. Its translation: CASSLEVTRLRDTQYF.

CDR3 residues: CASSLGGPGSGRDTQYF. In nucleotides, the CDR3 is TGCGCCAGCAGCTTGGGAGGCCCTGGGAGCGGGAGAGATACGCAGTATTTT. V usage is TRBV5-1 and J usage is TRBJ2-3, with 8 bases matching TRBD2. The junction had 11 bases not matched to a gene; V was cut back by 0 bases and J by 5 bases. The germline gives CDR1 SGHRS, CDR2 YFSETQ. The CDR3 sequence is 17 residues long.

The CDR3 loop reads CASRRTSLNQPQHF. In DNA form, the CDR3 reads TGTGCCAGCAGGCGGACTAGTCTCAATCAGCCCCAGCATTTT. This rearrangement joins TRBV28 to TRBJ1-5; D gene ambiguous. The CDR3 length is 14 residues. Trimming pared 6 bases from V and 3 bases from J, leaving 12 bases between. Germline V gives CDR1 MDHEN, CDR2 SYDVKM.

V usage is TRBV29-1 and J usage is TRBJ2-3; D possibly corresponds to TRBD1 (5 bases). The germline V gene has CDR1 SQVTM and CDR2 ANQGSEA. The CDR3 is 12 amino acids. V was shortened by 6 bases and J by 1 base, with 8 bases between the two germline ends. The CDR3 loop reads CSVQQGTDTQYF. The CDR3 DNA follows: TGCAGCGTGCAACAGGGCACAGATACGCAGTATTTT.

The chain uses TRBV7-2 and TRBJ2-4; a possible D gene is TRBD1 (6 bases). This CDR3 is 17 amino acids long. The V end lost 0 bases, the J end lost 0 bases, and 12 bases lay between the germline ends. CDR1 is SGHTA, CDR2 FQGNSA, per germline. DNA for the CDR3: TGTGCCAGCAGCTTAGCTGGGGGCCCAATAGCCAAAAACATTCAGTACTTC. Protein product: CASSLAGGPIAKNIQYF.

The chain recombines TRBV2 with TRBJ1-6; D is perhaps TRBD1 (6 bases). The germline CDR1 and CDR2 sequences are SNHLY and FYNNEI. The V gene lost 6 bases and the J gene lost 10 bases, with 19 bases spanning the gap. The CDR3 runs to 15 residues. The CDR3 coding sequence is TGTGCCAGCAGCCAGAGGTCAGGGGCCAACTCACCCCTCCACTTT. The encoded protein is CASSQRSGANSPLHF.

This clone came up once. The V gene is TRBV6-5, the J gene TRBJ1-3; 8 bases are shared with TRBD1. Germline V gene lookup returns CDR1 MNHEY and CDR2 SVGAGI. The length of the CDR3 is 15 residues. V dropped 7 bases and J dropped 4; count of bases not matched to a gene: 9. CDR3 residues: CASISDRGRGNTIYF. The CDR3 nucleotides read TGTGCCAGCATTTCCGACAGGGGAAGAGGAAACACCATATATTTT.

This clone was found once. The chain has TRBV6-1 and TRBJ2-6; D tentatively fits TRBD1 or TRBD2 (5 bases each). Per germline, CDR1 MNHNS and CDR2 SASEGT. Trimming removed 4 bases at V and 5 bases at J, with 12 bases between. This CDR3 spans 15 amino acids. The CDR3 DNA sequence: TGTGCCAGCAGTGGCAGGGACCTCTGGGCCAACGTCCTGACTTTC. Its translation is CASSGRDLWANVLTF.

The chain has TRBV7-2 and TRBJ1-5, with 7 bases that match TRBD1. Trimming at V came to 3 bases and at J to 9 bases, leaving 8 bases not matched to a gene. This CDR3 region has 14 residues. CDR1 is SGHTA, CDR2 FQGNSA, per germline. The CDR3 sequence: CASSLTGTHRPQHF. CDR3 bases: TGTGCCAGCAGCTTGACAGGGACACATCGGCCCCAGCATTTT.